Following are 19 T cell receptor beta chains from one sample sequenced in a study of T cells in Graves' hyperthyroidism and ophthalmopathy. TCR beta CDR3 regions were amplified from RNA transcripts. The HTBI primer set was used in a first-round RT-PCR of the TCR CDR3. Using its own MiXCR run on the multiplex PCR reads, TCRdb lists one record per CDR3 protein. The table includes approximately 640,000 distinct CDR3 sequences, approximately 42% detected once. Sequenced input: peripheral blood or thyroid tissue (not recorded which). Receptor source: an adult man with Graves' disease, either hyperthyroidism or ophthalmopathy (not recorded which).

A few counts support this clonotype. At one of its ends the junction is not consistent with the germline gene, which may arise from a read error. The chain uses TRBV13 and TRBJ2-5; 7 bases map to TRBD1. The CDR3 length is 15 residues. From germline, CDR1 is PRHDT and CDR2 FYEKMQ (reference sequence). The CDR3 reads CASSQAQGPPGTQYF. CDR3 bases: TGCGCCAGCAGCCAAGCACAGGGGCCCCCCGGGACCCAGTACTTC.

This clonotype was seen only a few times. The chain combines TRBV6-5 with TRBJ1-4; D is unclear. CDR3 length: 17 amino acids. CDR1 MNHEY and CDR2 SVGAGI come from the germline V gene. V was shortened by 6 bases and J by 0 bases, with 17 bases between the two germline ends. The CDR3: CASREDGVGTTNEKLFF. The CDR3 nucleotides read TGTGCCAGCAGAGAGGACGGCGTCGGGACAACTAATGAAAAACTGTTTTTT.

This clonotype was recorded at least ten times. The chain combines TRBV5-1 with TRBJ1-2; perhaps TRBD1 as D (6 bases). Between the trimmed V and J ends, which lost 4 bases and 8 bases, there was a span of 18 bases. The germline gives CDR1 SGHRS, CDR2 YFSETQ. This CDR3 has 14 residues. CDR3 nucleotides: TGCGCCAGCAGCCTCCGAGGACAGATCGGCGGCTACACCTTC. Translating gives CASSLRGQIGGYTF. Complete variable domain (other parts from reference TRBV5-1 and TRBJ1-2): KAGVTQTPRYLIKTRGQQVTLSCSPISGHRSVSWYQQTPGQGLQFLFEYFSETQRNKGNFPGRFSGRQFSNSRSEMNVSTLELGDSALYLCASSLRGQIGGYTFGSGTRLTVV.

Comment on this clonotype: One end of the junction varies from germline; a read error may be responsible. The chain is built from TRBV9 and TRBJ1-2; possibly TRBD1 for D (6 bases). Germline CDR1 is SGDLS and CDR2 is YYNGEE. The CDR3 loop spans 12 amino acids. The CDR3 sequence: CASRQQGYGHTF. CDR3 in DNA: TGTGCCAGCAGGCAACAGGGCTATGGCCACACCTTC. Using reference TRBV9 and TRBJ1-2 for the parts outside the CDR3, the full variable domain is DSGVTQTPKHLITATGQRVTLRCSPRSGDLSVYWYQQSLDQGLQFLIQYYNGEERAKGNILERFSAQQFPDLHSELNLSSLELGDSALYFCASRQQGYGHTFGSGTRLTVV.

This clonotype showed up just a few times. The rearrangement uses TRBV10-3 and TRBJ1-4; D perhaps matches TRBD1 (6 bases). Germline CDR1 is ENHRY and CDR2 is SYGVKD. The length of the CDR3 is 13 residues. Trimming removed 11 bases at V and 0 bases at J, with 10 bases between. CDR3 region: CAAGGPTNEKLFF. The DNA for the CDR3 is TGTGCCGCTGGGGGCCCAACTAATGAAAAACTGTTTTTT.

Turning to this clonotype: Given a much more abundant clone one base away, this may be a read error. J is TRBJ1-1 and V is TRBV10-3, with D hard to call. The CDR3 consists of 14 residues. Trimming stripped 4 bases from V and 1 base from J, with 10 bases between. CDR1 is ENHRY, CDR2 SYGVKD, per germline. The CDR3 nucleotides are TGTGCCATCAGTGTGTTGTACAGGAACACTGAAGCTTTCTTT. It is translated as CAISVLYRNTEAFF.

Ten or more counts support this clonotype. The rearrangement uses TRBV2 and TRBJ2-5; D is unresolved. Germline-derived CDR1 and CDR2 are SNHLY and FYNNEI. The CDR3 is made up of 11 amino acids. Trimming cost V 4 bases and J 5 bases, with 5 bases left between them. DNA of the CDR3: TGTGCCAGCAGTGTCTCGGAGACCCAGTACTTC. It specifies CASSVSETQYF.

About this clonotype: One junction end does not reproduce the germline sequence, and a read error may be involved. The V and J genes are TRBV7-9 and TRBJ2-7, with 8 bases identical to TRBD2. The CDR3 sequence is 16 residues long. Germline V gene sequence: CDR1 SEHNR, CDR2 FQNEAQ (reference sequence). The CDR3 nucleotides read TGCGCCAGCAGCCAAGGGGAGCGGGAGACCCCCTACGAGCAGTACTTC. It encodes CASSQGERETPYEQYF.

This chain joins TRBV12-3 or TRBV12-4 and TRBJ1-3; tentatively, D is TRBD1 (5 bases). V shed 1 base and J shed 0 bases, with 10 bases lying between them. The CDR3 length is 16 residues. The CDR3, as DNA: TGTGCCAGCAGTTTAGGGGTTGACAGCTCTGGAAACACCATATATTTT. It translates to CASSLGVDSSGNTIYF.

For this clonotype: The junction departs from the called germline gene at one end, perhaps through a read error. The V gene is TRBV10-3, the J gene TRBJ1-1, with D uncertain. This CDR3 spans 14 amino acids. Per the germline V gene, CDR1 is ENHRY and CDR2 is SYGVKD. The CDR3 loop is CASSHRIDGTEAFF. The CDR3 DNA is TGTGCCAGCAGTCATCGAATCGACGGGACTGAAGCTTTCTTT.

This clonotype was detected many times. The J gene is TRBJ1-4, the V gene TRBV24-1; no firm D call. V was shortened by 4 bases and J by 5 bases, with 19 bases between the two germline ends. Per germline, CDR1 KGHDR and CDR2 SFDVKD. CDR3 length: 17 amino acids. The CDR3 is CATSDHTAGYANEKLFF. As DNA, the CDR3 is TGTGCCACCAGTGACCACACAGCGGGGTACGCCAATGAAAAACTGTTTTTT.

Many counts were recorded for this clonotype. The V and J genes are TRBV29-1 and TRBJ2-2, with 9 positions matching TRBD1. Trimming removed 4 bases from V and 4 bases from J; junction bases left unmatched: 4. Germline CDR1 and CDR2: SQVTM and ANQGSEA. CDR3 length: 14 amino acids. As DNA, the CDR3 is TGCAGCGTTGGGACAGGGGTGACCACCGGGGAGCTGTTTTTT. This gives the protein CSVGTGVTTGELFF.

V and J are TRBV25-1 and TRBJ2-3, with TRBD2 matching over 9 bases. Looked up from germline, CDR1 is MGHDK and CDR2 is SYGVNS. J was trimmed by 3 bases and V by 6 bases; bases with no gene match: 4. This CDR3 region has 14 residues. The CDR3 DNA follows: TGTGCCAGCAGCTCGGGACTAGCAACAGATACGCAGTATTTT. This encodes CASSSGLATDTQYF.

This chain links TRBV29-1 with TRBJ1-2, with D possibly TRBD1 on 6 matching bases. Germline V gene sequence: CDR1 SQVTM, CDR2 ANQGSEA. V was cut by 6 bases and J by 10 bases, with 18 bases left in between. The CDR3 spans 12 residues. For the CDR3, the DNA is TGCAGCGTGGGCGACAGGAATTCTGACTACACCTTC. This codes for CSVGDRNSDYTF.

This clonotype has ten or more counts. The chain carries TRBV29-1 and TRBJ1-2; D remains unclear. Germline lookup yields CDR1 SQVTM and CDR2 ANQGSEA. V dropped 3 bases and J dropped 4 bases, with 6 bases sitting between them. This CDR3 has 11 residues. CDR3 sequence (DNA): TGCAGCGTTGAGAAGGGCTATGGCTACACCTTC. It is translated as CSVEKGYGYTF.

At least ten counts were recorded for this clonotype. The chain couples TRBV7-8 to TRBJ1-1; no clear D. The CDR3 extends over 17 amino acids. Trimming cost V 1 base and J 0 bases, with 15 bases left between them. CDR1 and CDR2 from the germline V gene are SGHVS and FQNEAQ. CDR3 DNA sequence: TGTGCCAGCAGCTTAGTTCGGTCGGTTCTGATGAACACTGAAGCTTTCTTT. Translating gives CASSLVRSVLMNTEAFF.

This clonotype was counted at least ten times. The CDR3 is CASSPSSPLHF. DNA of the CDR3: TGTGCCAGCAGTCCCTCTTCACCCCTCCACTTT. V and J are TRBV7-2 and TRBJ1-6; no definite D call. The CDR3 spans 11 residues. From germline, CDR1 is SGHTA and CDR2 FQGNSA. Trimming removed 6 bases from V and 9 bases from J, with 6 bases in between.

The CDR3: CASSQPAGELFF. In DNA, the CDR3 is TGTGCCAGCAGCCAGCCGGCCGGGGAGCTGTTTTTT. This rearrangement joins TRBV3-1 to TRBJ2-2; D is uncertain. The CDR3 contains 12 residues. Trimming left V 3 bases short and J 6 bases short, with 5 bases between. The V gene's germline CDR1 is LGHDT and CDR2 YNNKEL (reference sequence). The full variable domain, rest sourced from reference TRBV3-1 and TRBJ2-2, is DTAVSQTPKYLVTQMGNDKSIKCEQNLGHDTMYWYKQDSKKFLKIMFSYNNKELIINETVPNRFSPKSPDKAHLNLHINSLELGDSAVYFCASSQPAGELFFGEGSRLTVL.

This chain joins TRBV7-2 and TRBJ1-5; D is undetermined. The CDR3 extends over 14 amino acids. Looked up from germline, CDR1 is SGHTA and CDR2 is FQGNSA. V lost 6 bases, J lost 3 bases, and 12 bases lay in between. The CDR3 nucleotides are TGTGCCAGCAGTTGGGCAGCTTACAATCAGCCCCAGCATTTT. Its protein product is CASSWAAYNQPQHF.